This TCR beta chain was identified during a study of blood T cell repertoires in COVID-19. Study-level information: Specimens from acute and convalescent COVID-19 originated in the United States, Italy and Spain. PBMCs, B-cell-depleted T cells, or T cells provided the cDNA or gDNA that made up the material.

In the source study's methods: Nucleated cell number was recorded as an estimate derived from reference gene primer amplification. Libraries were prepared by immunoSEQ multiplex PCR; TCRdb keeps only in-frame clonotypes and omits some of them. V, J and clone size reflect that table, while D and trimming were determined from the DNA. The sample comprises over 60,000 clones, approximately 73% of which are singletons, and more than 12% rests with the top ten. Seattle's enrolled individuals joined amid active infection and were then monitored longitudinally. Input material: peripheral blood. The receptor was derived from a man aged 55 to 70 with COVID-19, enrolled during active disease.

The CDR3 here is CASSLGVTEGDEKLFF. The CDR3 DNA is TGCGCCAGCAGCTTGGGAGTGACAGAAGGTGATGAAAAACTGTTTTTT. This chain uses TRBV5-1 with TRBJ1-4, with a possible D match to TRBD1 (5 bases). V lost 0 bases to trimming and J lost 6 bases, with 15 bases between them. The CDR3 is 16 amino acids. Germline CDR1 reads SGHRS; CDR2 reads YFSETQ. The whole variable domain, filled in from reference TRBV5-1 and TRBJ1-4, reads KAGVTQTPRYLIKTRGQQVTLSCSPISGHRSVSWYQQTPGQGLQFLFEYFSETQRNKGNFPGRFSGRQFSNSRSEMNVSTLELGDSALYLCASSLGVTEGDEKLFFGSGTQLSVL.